These T cell receptor beta chains were read from a single sample in a study of T cells in Graves' hyperthyroidism and ophthalmopathy. TCRdb re-called the multiplex PCR reads through MiXCR, storing one row per CDR3 protein. The table lists hundreds of thousands of distinct CDR3 sequences, less than 15% of them singletons. The sample comprised blood. These receptors all stem from a woman aged 18-35 years with Graves' hyperthyroidism. Both conserved end residues are part of each CDR3. Fields, in order: J gene, V gene, CDR3 protein.

J: TRBJ2-3
V: TRBV7-2
CDR3: CASSFHRDTQYF

J: TRBJ2-7
V: TRBV7-6
CDR3: CASSLAAIRDISTYEQYF

J: TRBJ2-5
V: TRBV20-1
CDR3: CSVQREDRVETQYF

J: TRBJ2-5
V: TRBV29-1
CDR3: CSVEDWVAGHLQETQHF

J: TRBJ2-3
V: TRBV9
CDR3: CASSVGTGTSTDTQYF

J: TRBJ2-7
V: TRBV6-5
CDR3: CASSYSIGYEQYF

J: TRBJ2-1
V: TRBV7-2
CDR3: CASSPTLWEQFF

J: TRBJ1-6
V: TRBV9
CDR3: CASSGGPGGEAYNSPLHF

J: TRBJ2-1
V: TRBV27
CDR3: CASSFSGTTHNEQFF

J: TRBJ2-7
V: TRBV10-2
CDR3: CASRRTSGSGEQYF

J: TRBJ1-2
V: TRBV6-1
CDR3: CASSEALAVGYGYTF

J: TRBJ2-7
V: TRBV4-1
CDR3: CASSRQPIPLSGRTSYEQYF

J: TRBJ1-1
V: TRBV7-9
CDR3: CASSLAVGYAEAFF

J: TRBJ2-5
V: TRBV2
CDR3: CASSGGRTGTSGTQETQYF

J: TRBJ1-4
V: TRBV24-1
CDR3: CATSGRGTGEEKLFF

J: TRBJ1-1
V: TRBV27
CDR3: CASSEMQNTEAFF

J: TRBJ2-1
V: TRBV30
CDR3: CAWSVFSGSDEQFF

J: TRBJ1-2
V: TRBV7-9
CDR3: CASSLATGNYGYTF

J: TRBJ1-1
V: TRBV12-3/TRBV12-4
CDR3: CASSLVGTNTEAFF

J: TRBJ2-5
V: TRBV12-3/TRBV12-4
CDR3: CASSLRGRETQYF

J: TRBJ1-1
V: TRBV7-3
CDR3: CASRPGQGATEAFF

J: TRBJ2-1
V: TRBV20-1
CDR3: CSARLGLAGRRNEQFF

J: TRBJ1-5
V: TRBV19
CDR3: CAAKGEGNQPQHF

J: TRBJ1-2
V: TRBV6-1
CDR3: CASSRARALEGYTF

J: TRBJ1-5
V: TRBV7-8
CDR3: CASSLGDIASNQPQHF

J: TRBJ1-2
V: TRBV19
CDR3: CASKPDGQRDYGYTF

J: TRBJ2-3
V: TRBV5-1
CDR3: CASSAFMRTDTQYF

J: TRBJ2-7
V: TRBV10-3
CDR3: CAISEPSRTGSHYEQYF

J: TRBJ2-5
V: TRBV6-1
CDR3: CASTRTGQETQYF

J: TRBJ1-5
V: TRBV19
CDR3: CASSAMTGVNQPQHF

J: TRBJ1-4
V: TRBV6-1
CDR3: CASSPRDSANEKLFF

J: TRBJ1-1
V: TRBV18
CDR3: CASSPPGIRGSTEAFF

J: TRBJ1-1
V: TRBV29-1
CDR3: CSVSGPMNTEAFF

J: TRBJ2-7
V: TRBV12-3/TRBV12-4
CDR3: CASSGSGTSGSYEQYF

J: TRBJ2-3
V: TRBV6-5
CDR3: CASSSSDTDMQYF

J: TRBJ2-5
V: TRBV5-4
CDR3: CASSLEIPGVGAATQYF

J: TRBJ1-1
V: TRBV19
CDR3: CASSIQPPTEAFF

J: TRBJ2-1
V: TRBV19
CDR3: CASRATGAHNEQFF

J: TRBJ2-7
V: TRBV14
CDR3: CASSPAGGAEQYF

J: TRBJ2-7
V: TRBV20-1
CDR3: CSARDSEVLYEQYF

J: TRBJ2-7
V: TRBV10-3
CDR3: CAISDPRHRSSYEQYF

J: TRBJ1-1
V: TRBV28
CDR3: CASDHSGTGGTEAFF

J: TRBJ2-3
V: TRBV18
CDR3: CASSVTSGTDTQYF

J: TRBJ2-3
V: TRBV7-8
CDR3: CASSVVGESTDTQYF

J: TRBJ2-3
V: TRBV2
CDR3: CASSEGPSDADTQYF

J: TRBJ2-2
V: TRBV7-9
CDR3: CASSTRAGELFF

J: TRBJ2-2
V: TRBV7-3
CDR3: CASSPHPRGQGKIGELFF

J: TRBJ1-5
V: TRBV7-9
CDR3: CASSDGTVSNQPQHF

J: TRBJ2-1
V: TRBV6-2/TRBV6-3
CDR3: CASSYSGLAGVYNEQFF

J: TRBJ1-2
V: TRBV10-3
CDR3: CAISELQGNYGYTF

J: TRBJ2-4
V: TRBV13
CDR3: CASSRTGDSGGSAKNIQYF

J: TRBJ2-2
V: TRBV29-1
CDR3: CSVGLAVNTGELFF

J: TRBJ2-1
V: TRBV4-3
CDR3: CASSPRWDSYNEQFF

J: TRBJ1-1
V: TRBV7-9
CDR3: CASSLNRDSEAFF

J: TRBJ2-5
V: TRBV6-1
CDR3: CASSFDRGNETQYF

J: TRBJ2-1
V: TRBV11-2
CDR3: CASSHTSVGHNEQFF

J: TRBJ2-1
V: TRBV6-1
CDR3: CASSEAGFSGRMVEQFF

J: TRBJ2-1
V: TRBV7-2
CDR3: CASSPRPGGMEQFF

J: TRBJ2-6
V: TRBV28
CDR3: CASSLKYSGANVLTF

J: TRBJ1-4
V: TRBV19
CDR3: CASSIDRGNEKLFF